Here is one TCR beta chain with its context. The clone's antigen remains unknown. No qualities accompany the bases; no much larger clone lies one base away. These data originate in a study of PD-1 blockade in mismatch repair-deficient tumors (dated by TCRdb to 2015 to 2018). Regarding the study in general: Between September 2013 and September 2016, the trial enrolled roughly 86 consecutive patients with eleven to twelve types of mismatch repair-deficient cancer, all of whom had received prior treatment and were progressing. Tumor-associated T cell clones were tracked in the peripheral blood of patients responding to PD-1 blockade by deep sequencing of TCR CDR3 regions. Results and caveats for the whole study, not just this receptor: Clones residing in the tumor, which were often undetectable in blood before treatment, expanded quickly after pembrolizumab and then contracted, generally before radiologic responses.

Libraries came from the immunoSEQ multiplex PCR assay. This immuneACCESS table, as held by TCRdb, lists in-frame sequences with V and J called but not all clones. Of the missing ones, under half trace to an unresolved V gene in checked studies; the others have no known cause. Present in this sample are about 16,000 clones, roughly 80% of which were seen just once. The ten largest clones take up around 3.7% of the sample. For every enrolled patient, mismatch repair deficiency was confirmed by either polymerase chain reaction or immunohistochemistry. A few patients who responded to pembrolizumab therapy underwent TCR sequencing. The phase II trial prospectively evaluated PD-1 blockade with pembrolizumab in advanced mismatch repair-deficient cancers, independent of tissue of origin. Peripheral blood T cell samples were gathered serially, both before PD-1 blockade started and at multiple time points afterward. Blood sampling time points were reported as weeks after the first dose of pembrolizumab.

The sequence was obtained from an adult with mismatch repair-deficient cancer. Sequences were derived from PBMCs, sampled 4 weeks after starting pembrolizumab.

The encoded CDR3 is CAILQWAGGTGELFF. The nucleotide sequence is TGTGCCATCCTACAATGGGCAGGGGGAACCGGGGAGCTGTTTTTT. The chain couples TRBV6-1 to TRBJ2-2; TRBD1 matches 7 bases in the middle. According to the germline V gene, CDR1 reads MNHNS and CDR2 reads SASEGT. Trimming accounts for 10 bases at V and 5 bases at J, while the number of junction bases matched to no gene is 13. The CDR3, cysteine through phenylalanine, is 15 amino acids long. Kept here is only the CDR3 DNA, which spans 45 bases and is read in frame from base 1.